The sequence of this T cell receptor (beta chain) was determined in a study of T-cell memory formation after mild COVID-19. General study results and limits: For second-wave clones that peaked at day 37, SARS-CoV-2 specificity went unverified. Later expanders leaned CD4+, whereas day 15 to 85 contracting clones were balanced CD4/CD8. Memory cells collected pre-infection included some clones that later responded, suggesting cross-reactive memory joined.

From 5'RACE with constant-segment primers came TCR alpha and TCR beta cDNA libraries that carried sample barcodes and UMIs. One entry per CDR3 protein results from TCRdb running MiXCR on the 5' RACE reads. The sample has over 70,000 distinct CDR3 sequences, about 14% seen once. V lost 3 bases, J lost 3 bases, and 8 bases stayed unmatched. The V gene's germline CDR1 is MNHEY and CDR2 SMNVEV (reference sequence). The CDR3 runs to 15 residues. This clonotype was seen only a few times. The target antigen is unknown. The chain uses TRBV27 and TRBJ2-7, with 7 bases identical to TRBD1. The sequenced material came from PBMCs or a T cell subset sorted from them (not recorded which). This sequence originates from a man between 18 and 29 years old who had mild COVID-19 (a few samples of this study predate the infection). Cell type and time point are not known. The CDR3 protein is CASSFSGQSIYEQYV. The CDR3 DNA is TGTGCCAGCAGTTTTTCGGGACAGAGTATCTACGAGCAGTACGTC.